This entry features one TCR beta chain sequence. These data are taken from a study of PD-1 blockade in mismatch repair-deficient tumors. Here immunoSEQ multiplex PCR was the method, and the copy in TCRdb shows in-frame clones only, minus some. The sample has 30,000 to 35,000 clones, about 85% seen once. The V gene end was trimmed by 6 bases and the J gene end by 1 base; junction bases not matched to a gene: 5. Looked up from germline, CDR1 is SEHNR and CDR2 is FQNEAQ (reference sequence). This CDR3 is 16 amino acids long. The chain combines TRBV7-9 with TRBJ2-3, with 12 nucleotides matching TRBD2. Specimen: PBMCs, collected less than 7 weeks after starting pembrolizumab. This TCR came from an adult with mismatch repair-deficient cancer. CDR3 amino acids: CASSKSSGRGTDTQYF. CDR3 nucleotide sequence: TGTGCCAGCAGTAAATCTAGCGGGAGGGGCACAGATACGCAGTATTTT.